The clone carrying this T cell receptor (beta chain) was found a few times. What it binds is unknown. Each CDR3 protein is one row after TCRdb ran MiXCR on the reads. The sample holds under 300,000 distinct CDR3 sequences, approximately 13% seen once. This specimen belongs to a study of T cell repertoires in cytomegalovirus infection. In the study overall: Indications came from public TCR beta signatures; they pointed to CMV infection and to a matching HLA type.

Germline V gene lookup returns CDR1 SGHKS and CDR2 YYEKEE (reference sequence). V lost 0 bases, J lost 6 bases, and 16 bases lay in between. The CDR3 covers 16 residues. General study findings and limits: Dominating the ex vivo response were TCR beta clonotypes that were CMV-specific and HLA-C-restricted. Identification of carriers of CMV plus the relevant HLA was performed using cumulative public TCR beta family frequency.

The sample consisted of PBMCs. This TCR was sampled from a human donor in good health (CMV status not recorded). Some clones in this sample may be carry-over from other donors' samples. The chain employs TRBV5-5 and TRBJ1-5, with D unclear. This CDR3 is CASSLGSGGSLQPQHF. CDR3 DNA sequence: TGTGCCAGCAGCTTGGGGTCGGGCGGGTCCCTTCAGCCCCAGCATTTT. Full variable domain (outside the CDR3, taken from reference TRBV5-5 and TRBJ1-5): DAGVTQSPTHLIKTRGQQVTLRCSPISGHKSVSWYQQVLGQGPQFIFQYYEKEERGRGNFPDRFSARQFPNYSSELNVNALLLGDSALYLCASSLGSGGSLQPQHFGDGTRLSIL.